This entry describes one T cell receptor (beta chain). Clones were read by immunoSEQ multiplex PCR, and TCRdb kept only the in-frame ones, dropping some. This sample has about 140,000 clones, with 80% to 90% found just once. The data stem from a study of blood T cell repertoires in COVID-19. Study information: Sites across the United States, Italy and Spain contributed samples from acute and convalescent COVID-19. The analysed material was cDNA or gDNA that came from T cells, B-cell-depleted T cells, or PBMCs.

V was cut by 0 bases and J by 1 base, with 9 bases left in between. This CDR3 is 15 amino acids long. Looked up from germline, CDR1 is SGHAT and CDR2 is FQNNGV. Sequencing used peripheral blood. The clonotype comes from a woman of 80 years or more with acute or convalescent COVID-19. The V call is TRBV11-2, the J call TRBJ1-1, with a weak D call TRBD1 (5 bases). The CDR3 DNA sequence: TGTGCCAGCAGCTTAGATTCCAGGGCGAACACTGAAGCTTTCTTT. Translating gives CASSLDSRANTEAFF.